This is a list of T cell receptor beta chains from one sample in a study of cytomegalovirus exposure and HLA in healthy donors. This table comes from immunoSEQ multiplex PCR, and its TCRdb copy is limited to in-frame clones, with some not included. The sample consists of roughly 150,000 clones, 64% of them appearing once. The specimen sequenced was PBMCs. The source of these receptors is a woman in her twenties or thirties in good health and CMV-seropositive. The CDR3 runs from the conserved cysteine through the conserved F or W. Fields, in order: D gene, clone size, J gene, V gene, CDR3 protein, CDR3 DNA. The D gene is left open where the match is weak. For some rows the clone size is stated as once, few or many, or as a class when expanded; others skip it.

>.|.|TRBJ2-7|TRBV5-1
CASSLVSYGSYEQYF
TGCGCCAGCAGCTTGGTTTCGTACGGCTCCTACGAGCAGTACTTC
>.|.|TRBJ1-5|TRBV6-1
CASTRFDQPQHF
TGTGCCAGCACCAGATTCGATCAGCCCCAGCATTTT
>.|.|TRBJ2-7|TRBV18
CASSTTREEQYF
TGTGCCAGCTCAACGACAAGGGAGGAGCAGTACTTC
>.|.|TRBJ1-5|TRBV19
CASSIPWPGGGPQHF
TGTGCCAGTAGTATCCCGTGGCCCGGGGGAGGGCCCCAGCATTTT
>.|.|TRBJ2-7|TRBV10-3
CAISDPVLSYEQYF
TGTGCCATCAGTGATCCAGTCCTCTCCTACGAGCAGTACTTC
>.|few|TRBJ2-6|TRBV10-3
CAISGSELSGANVLTF
TGTGCCATCAGTGGATCAGAATTATCTGGGGCCAACGTCCTGACTTTC
>.|.|TRBJ1-1|TRBV29-1
CSVDPRGINTEAFF
TGCAGCGTTGATCCCAGGGGAATTAACACTGAAGCTTTCTTT
>.|once|TRBJ1-4|TRBV12-2
CASRLAGWGGSDEKLFF
TGTGCAAGTCGCTTAGCTGGTTGGGGGGGAAGCGATGAAAAACTGTTTTTT
>TRBD1|.|TRBJ1-1|TRBV18
CASSTGGKVSEAFF
TGTGCCAGCTCAACAGGGGGGAAGGTCTCTGAAGCTTTCTTT
>.|.|TRBJ1-2|TRBV6-1
CASSLGPAGNYGYTF
TGTGCCAGCAGTTTGGGACCGGCGGGGAACTATGGCTACACCTTC
>.|.|TRBJ1-5|TRBV19
CASRIGQLYNQPQHF
TGTGCCAGCAGAATAGGACAGCTCTACAATCAGCCCCAGCATTTT
>.|few|TRBJ1-1|TRBV5-3
CARSLVVRVGNTEAFF
TGTGCCAGAAGCTTGGTTGTCAGGGTGGGAAACACTGAAGCTTTCTTT
>.|.|TRBJ1-1|TRBV4-2
CASSQDRGGDAFF
TGTGCCAGCAGCCAAGATCGCGGGGGGGATGCTTTCTTT
>TRBD1|few|TRBJ1-2|TRBV5-4
CASSPRDSNYGYTF
TGTGCCAGCAGCCCCCGGGACAGCAACTATGGCTACACCTTC
>.|.|TRBJ1-3|TRBV18
CASSPPSGLGGNTIYF
TGTGCCAGCTCACCACCTTCAGGGCTAGGTGGAAACACCATATATTTT
>TRBD1|.|TRBJ2-7|TRBV4-1
CASSRQTGGYEQYF
TGCGCCAGCAGCCGACAGACAGGGGGCTACGAGCAGTACTTC
>.|.|TRBJ2-7|TRBV20-1
CSAQAGFEQYF
TGCAGTGCCCAGGCAGGGTTCGAGCAGTACTTC
>.|.|TRBJ1-2|TRBV28
CASRDQGNYGYTF
TGTGCCAGCAGGGATCAGGGCAACTATGGCTACACCTTC
>.|once|TRBJ2-1|TRBV6-4
CASSLGAGAVDEQFF
TGTGCCAGCAGTCTCGGGGCAGGGGCTGTGGATGAGCAGTTCTTC
>.|.|TRBJ1-4|TRBV29-1
CSVGAEWSGEKLFF
TGCAGCGTTGGAGCTGAATGGTCGGGTGAAAAACTGTTTTTT
>.|few|TRBJ1-1|TRBV30
CAWGVSRGVAFF
TGTGCCTGGGGGGTCTCTCGGGGAGTAGCTTTCTTT
>.|.|TRBJ2-1|TRBV10-1
CASSRRTSAEQFF
TGCGCCAGCAGCAGAAGGACATCCGCTGAGCAGTTCTTC
>.|.|TRBJ1-2|TRBV5-6
CASSSIQVRASNYGYTF
TGTGCCAGCAGCTCTATACAGGTCAGAGCATCTAACTATGGCTACACCTTC
>TRBD1|few|TRBJ2-7|TRBV9
CASSPTGDSYEQYF
TGTGCCAGCTCCCCGACAGGGGATTCCTACGAGCAGTACTTC
>TRBD1|.|TRBJ1-2|TRBV29-1
CSVEEDRVNGYTF
TGCAGCGTTGAAGAAGACAGGGTTAATGGCTACACCTTC
>TRBD1|once|TRBJ2-7|TRBV5-1
CASSSGTGGYEQYF
TGCGCCAGCAGCTCGGGGACAGGGGGCTACGAGCAGTACTTC
>.|.|TRBJ1-4|TRBV13
CASSLGAVAGHEKLFF
TGTGCCAGCAGCTTAGGAGCAGTGGCGGGGCATGAAAAACTGTTTTTT
>TRBD2|.|TRBJ2-2|TRBV27
CASSPVAGRNTGELFF
TGTGCCAGCAGTCCAGTAGCGGGGCGGAACACCGGGGAGCTGTTTTTT
>TRBD1|.|TRBJ2-2|TRBV18
CASSPPGTGGPNTGELFF
TGTGCCAGCTCACCACCGGGGACAGGGGGCCCGAACACCGGGGAGCTGTTTTTT
>.|.|TRBJ2-5|TRBV6-6
CASSLQGMTGEETQYF
TGTGCCAGCAGTCTGCAGGGGATGACCGGAGAAGAGACCCAGTACTTC
>.|few|TRBJ1-2|TRBV6-5
CASSYAGGNYGYTF
TGTGCCAGCAGTTACGCGGGGGGAAACTATGGCTACACCTTC
>.|.|TRBJ1-2|TRBV5-6
CASSLGETYYGYTF
TGTGCCAGCAGCTTGGGAGAAACTTACTATGGCTACACCTTC
>.|.|TRBJ1-2|TRBV11-2
CASSLGLGSAGRGYTF
TGTGCCAGCAGCTTAGGTCTAGGGTCGGCGGGGAGGGGCTACACCTTC
>TRBD2|.|TRBJ2-3|TRBV2
CASSLAGAGTQYF
TGTGCCAGCAGCCTAGCGGGGGCCGGGACGCAGTATTTT
>.|once|TRBJ2-3|TRBV5-4
CASSLGQTDTQYF
TGTGCCAGCAGCTTGGGGCAGACAGATACGCAGTATTTT
>.|few|TRBJ2-7|TRBV6-5
CASRTVGYEQYF
TGTGCCAGCAGGACTGTCGGCTACGAGCAGTACTTC
>TRBD1|.|TRBJ1-1|TRBV7-2
CASSLGGQLSAEAFF
TGTGCCAGCAGCTTAGGGGGACAGCTATCGGCTGAAGCTTTCTTT
>TRBD1|few|TRBJ1-6|TRBV5-6
CASSFLGTGDRPLHF
TGTGCCAGCAGCTTTTTGGGGACAGGGGATCGACCCCTCCACTTT
>TRBD1|few|TRBJ1-1|TRBV6-5
CASSRTGTVNTEAFF
TGTGCCAGCAGTAGGACAGGGACCGTGAACACTGAAGCTTTCTTT
>.|.|TRBJ2-7|TRBV18
CASSPPGRQPPYEQYF
TGTGCCAGCTCACCACCGGGGCGGCAACCCCCATACGAGCAGTACTTC
>TRBD1|.|TRBJ1-4|TRBV9
CASSAEQGDVTNEKLFF
TGTGCCAGCAGCGCGGAGCAGGGGGATGTAACTAATGAAAAACTGTTTTTT
>.|.|TRBJ1-1|TRBV2
CAAGRHTEAFF
TGTGCCGCAGGGCGCCACACTGAAGCTTTCTTT
>TRBD2|few|TRBJ2-1|TRBV6-5
CASSGVAGSPSEQFF
TGTGCCAGCAGCGGAGTAGCGGGATCACCCAGTGAGCAGTTCTTC
>.|.|TRBJ1-5|TRBV10-3
CAISESTGVNQPQHF
TGTGCCATCAGTGAGTCTACAGGAGTCAATCAGCCCCAGCATTTT
>.|few|TRBJ1-2|TRBV30
CAWTTRGFNYGYTF
TGTGCCTGGACGACCCGGGGTTTCAACTATGGCTACACCTTC